This TCR beta chain was captured by sequencing in a study of T-cell reconstitution after alpha-beta-depleted transplantation in children. Preparation of the TCRbeta library used unique molecular identifiers. TCRdb re-called the PCR reads with MiXCR, one entry per CDR3 protein. The table has 150,000 to 200,000 distinct CDR3 sequences, approximately 15% seen once. This clonotype was detected ten times or more. Specimen: PBMCs from the stem cell graft donor, collected from the stem cell graft. The receptor was isolated from a human donor who donated a stem cell graft to a child with acute lymphoblastic leukemia.

In DNA form, the CDR3 reads TGCGCCAGCAGCCTTGACCCAGGGTCTAATTCACCCCTCCACTTT. Protein sequence: CASSLDPGSNSPLHF. This chain uses TRBV5-1 with TRBJ1-6, with D perhaps matching TRBD1 (5 bases). Trimming left V 4 bases short and J 6 bases short, with 14 bases between. CDR1 and CDR2 from the germline V gene are SGHRS and YFSETQ. The CDR3 has 15 amino acids.